The source of this T cell receptor beta chain is a study of T cell responses to AZD1222 COVID-19 vaccine. General study findings and limits: Clonal diversity was possibly underestimated, and white British individuals and females predominated among donors.

A word on this clone: The antigen is unknown.

The germline V gene encodes CDR1 WSHSY and CDR2 SAAADI. The CDR3 has 14 amino acids. The V gene end was trimmed by 6 bases and the J gene end by 2 bases; junction bases not matched to a gene: 6. Assay: immunoSEQ multiplex PCR; the TCRdb copy retains only in-frame clones and omits some. The table lists around 130,000 clones, roughly 90% of them singletons. The receptor's source is an adult in good health. The specimen was peripheral blood, collected on day 0 of AZD1222 vaccination. The chain carries TRBV10-2 and TRBJ2-7, with 8 bases that match TRBD2. The CDR3 spells CASRRLALTYEQYF. The CDR3 DNA follows: TGCGCCAGCAGAAGACTAGCGCTGACCTACGAGCAGTACTTC.